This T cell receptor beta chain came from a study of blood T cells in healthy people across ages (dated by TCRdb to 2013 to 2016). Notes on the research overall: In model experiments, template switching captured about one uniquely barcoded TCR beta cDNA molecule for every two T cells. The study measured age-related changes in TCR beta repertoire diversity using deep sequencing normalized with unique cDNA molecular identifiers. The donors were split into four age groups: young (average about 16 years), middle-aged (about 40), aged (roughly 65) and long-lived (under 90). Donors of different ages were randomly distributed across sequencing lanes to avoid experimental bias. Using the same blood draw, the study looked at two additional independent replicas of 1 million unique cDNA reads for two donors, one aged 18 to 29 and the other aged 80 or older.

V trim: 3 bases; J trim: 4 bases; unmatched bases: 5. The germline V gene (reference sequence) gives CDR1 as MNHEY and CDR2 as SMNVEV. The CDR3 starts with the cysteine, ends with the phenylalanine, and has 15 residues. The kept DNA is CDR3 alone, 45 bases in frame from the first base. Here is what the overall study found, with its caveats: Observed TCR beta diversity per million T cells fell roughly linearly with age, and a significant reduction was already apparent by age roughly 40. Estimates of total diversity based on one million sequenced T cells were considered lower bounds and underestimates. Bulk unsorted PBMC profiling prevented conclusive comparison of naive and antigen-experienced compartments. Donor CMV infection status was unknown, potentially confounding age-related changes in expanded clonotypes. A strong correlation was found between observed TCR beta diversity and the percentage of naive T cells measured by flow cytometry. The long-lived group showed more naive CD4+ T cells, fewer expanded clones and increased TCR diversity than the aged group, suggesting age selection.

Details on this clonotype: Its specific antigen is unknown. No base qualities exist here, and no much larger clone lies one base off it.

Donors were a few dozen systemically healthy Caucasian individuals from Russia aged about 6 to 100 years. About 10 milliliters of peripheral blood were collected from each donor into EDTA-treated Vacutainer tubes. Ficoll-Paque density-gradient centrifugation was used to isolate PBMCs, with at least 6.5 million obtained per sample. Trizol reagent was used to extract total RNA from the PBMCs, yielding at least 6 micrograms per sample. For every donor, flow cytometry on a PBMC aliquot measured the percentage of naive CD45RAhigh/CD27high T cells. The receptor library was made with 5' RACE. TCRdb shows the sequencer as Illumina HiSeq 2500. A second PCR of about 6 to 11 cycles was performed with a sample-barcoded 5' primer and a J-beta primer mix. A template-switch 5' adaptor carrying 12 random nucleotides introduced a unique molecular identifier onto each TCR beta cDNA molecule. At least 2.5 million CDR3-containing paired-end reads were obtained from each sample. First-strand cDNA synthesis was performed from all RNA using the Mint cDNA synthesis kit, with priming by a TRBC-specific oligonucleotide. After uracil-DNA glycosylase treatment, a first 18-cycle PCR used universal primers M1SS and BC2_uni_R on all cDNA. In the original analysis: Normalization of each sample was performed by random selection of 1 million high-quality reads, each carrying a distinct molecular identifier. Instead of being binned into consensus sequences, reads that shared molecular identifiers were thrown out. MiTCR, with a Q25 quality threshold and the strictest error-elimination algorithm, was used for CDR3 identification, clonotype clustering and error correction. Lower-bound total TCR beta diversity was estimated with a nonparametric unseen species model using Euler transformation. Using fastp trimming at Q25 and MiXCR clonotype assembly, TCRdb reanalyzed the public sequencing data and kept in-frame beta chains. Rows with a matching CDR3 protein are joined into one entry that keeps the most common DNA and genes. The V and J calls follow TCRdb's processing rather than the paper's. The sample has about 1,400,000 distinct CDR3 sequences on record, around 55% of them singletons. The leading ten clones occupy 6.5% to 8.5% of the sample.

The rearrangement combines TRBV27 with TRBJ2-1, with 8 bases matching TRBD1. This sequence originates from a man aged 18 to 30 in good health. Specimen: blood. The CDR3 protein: CASSFFQGAYNEQFF. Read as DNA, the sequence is TGTGCCAGCAGTTTCTTCCAGGGGGCTTACAATGAGCAGTTCTTC.